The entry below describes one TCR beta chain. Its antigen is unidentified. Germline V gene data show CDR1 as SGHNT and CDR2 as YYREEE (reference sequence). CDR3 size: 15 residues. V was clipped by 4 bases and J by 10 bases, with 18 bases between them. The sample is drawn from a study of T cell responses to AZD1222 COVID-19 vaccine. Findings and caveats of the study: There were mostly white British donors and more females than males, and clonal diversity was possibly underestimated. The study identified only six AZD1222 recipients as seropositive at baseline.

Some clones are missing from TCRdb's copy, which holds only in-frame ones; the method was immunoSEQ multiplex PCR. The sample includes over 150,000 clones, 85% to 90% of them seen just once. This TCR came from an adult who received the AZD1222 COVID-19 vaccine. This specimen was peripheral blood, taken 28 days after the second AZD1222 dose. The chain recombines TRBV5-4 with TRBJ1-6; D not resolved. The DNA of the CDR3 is TGTGCCAGCAGCCGCCGGGGTCCGGGTTTGTCACCCCTCCACTTT. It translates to CASSRRGPGLSPLHF.